This T cell receptor beta chain was sequenced in a study of OX40 agonist ivuxolimab in advanced cancers. The wider study: Patients in the trial were receiving intravenous ivuxolimab every 2 weeks, at doses of 0.01 to 10 mg/kg. Partial responses were seen in three patients, one with hepatocellular carcinoma and two with cutaneous melanoma. The study's findings and limits: Relative to CD4+, CD8+ T cells held more expanded clones on average.

Profiled with immunoSEQ multiplex PCR; TCRdb holds only in-frame clones, not every one. The data hold 40,000 to 60,000 clones, with roughly 90% observed a single time. It was autoimmune disease history or systemic immunosuppression that excluded patients. A remark on this clone: Antigen unknown.

V lost 3 bases to trimming and J lost 2 bases, with 5 bases between them. This CDR3 contains 12 residues. Looked up from germline, CDR1 is SGHDN and CDR2 is FVKESK. The chain couples TRBV14 to TRBJ2-7; D unresolved. The sequenced sample was CD4+ or CD8+ T cells sorted from blood, obtained in a trial of the OX40 agonist ivuxolimab. The sequence was obtained from an adult with an advanced solid tumor such as melanoma, head and neck, liver or kidney cancer. The CDR3 here is CASSHGAYEQYF. Written as DNA, the CDR3 is TGTGCCAGCAGCCACGGCGCCTACGAGCAGTACTTC.